The sample holds a few counts of the clone carrying this TCR beta chain. Its antigen remains unidentified. TCRdb redid the calling of the RT-PCR reads with MiXCR, one entry per CDR3 protein. Here the sample spans around 540,000 distinct CDR3 sequences, 12% being singletons. This sample is drawn from a study of response to subunit inactivated influenza vaccine. Study-wide results and limits: New T cells are recruited in small numbers by each seasonal influenza vaccination, according to the authors' suggestion.

Trimming at V came to 1 base and at J to 1 base, leaving 7 bases not matched to a gene. The CDR3 has 17 amino acids. The source was PBMCs from blood, collected on the day of vaccination. V is TRBV12-3 or TRBV12-4 and J is TRBJ1-1; 9 bases match TRBD1. This TCR derives from a man over 45 who received an inactivated influenza vaccine. The CDR3 sequence: CASSLGTGGSWNTEAFF. In nucleotides, the CDR3 is TGTGCCAGCAGTTTAGGTACAGGGGGCTCGTGGAACACTGAAGCTTTCTTT.